A selection of T cell receptor beta chains follows, all from one sample in a study of blood T cell repertoires in COVID-19. The method was immunoSEQ multiplex PCR; TCRdb's version includes in-frame clones alone and lacks a portion of them. Of roughly 180,000 clones listed, 85% were seen once; the top ten hold about 5.6%. The material sequenced was peripheral blood. These receptors were taken from a woman in her forties or fifties with COVID-19, enrolled during active disease. Both conserved end residues are part of each CDR3. A D gene is named only where the DNA matches it firmly. Clone size is stated in some rows and not others, as once, few, many or a class when expanded.

clone size,V gene,J gene,D gene,CDR3 DNA,CDR3 protein
-,TRBV7-9,TRBJ1-6,-,TGTGCCAGCAGCTCGACTGACTCCTATAATTCACCCCTCCACTTT,CASSSTDSYNSPLHF
once,TRBV7-2,TRBJ1-4,-,TGTGCCAGCAGCCGCGGGGGTGCAACTAATGAAAAACTGTTTTTT,CASSRGGATNEKLFF
-,TRBV19,TRBJ1-2,TRBD1,TGTGCCAGTAGCTTTACGGACAGGGGGCTGGAGGGCTACACCTTC,CASSFTDRGLEGYTF
-,TRBV9,TRBJ1-6,TRBD1,TGTGCCAGCAGCGGATACGACAGGGTTTCCTATAATTCACCCCTCCACTTT,CASSGYDRVSYNSPLHF
-,TRBV5-6,TRBJ2-1,TRBD1,TGTGCCAGCAGCCCGGGACAGGGGTTTTATGAGCAGTTCTTC,CASSPGQGFYEQFF
-,TRBV19,TRBJ1-6,-,TGTGCTTCACAGGCAGGGGATTCACCCCTCCACTTT,CASQAGDSPLHF
once,TRBV29-1,TRBJ2-3,TRBD2,TGCAGCGTTCTGACGGGGGGGCCGGGAGATACGCAGTATTTT,CSVLTGGPGDTQYF
once,TRBV6-5,TRBJ2-7,TRBD1,TGTGCCAGCAGCGGGACAGGGACCTACGAGCAGTACTTC,CASSGTGTYEQYF
once,TRBV6-1,TRBJ2-7,-,TGTGCCAGCAGTGATAGTTTTGGTGTAACGGGACATCCTAACTACGAGCAGTACTTC,CASSDSFGVTGHPNYEQYF
-,TRBV7-9,TRBJ2-1,-,TGTGCCAGCAGCTTAGGGGGGCAGCCCAATGAGCAGTTCTTC,CASSLGGQPNEQFF
-,TRBV12-5,TRBJ1-5,-,TGTGCTAGTGGTTTGACAGGTTATAGCAATCAGCCCCAGCATTTT,CASGLTGYSNQPQHF
-,TRBV2,TRBJ1-5,-,TGTGCCAGCAGTGAAGCGTCCGAGGCCCCTCTTAGCAATCAGCCCCAGCATTTT,CASSEASEAPLSNQPQHF
-,TRBV18,TRBJ2-1,TRBD1,TGTGCCAGCTCACCGGACAGGTGGGAGCAGTTCTTC,CASSPDRWEQFF
-,TRBV3-1/TRBV3-2,TRBJ1-6,-,TGTGCCAGCAGCCAGGTTGACAGTCGTAATTCACCCCTCCACTTT,CASSQVDSRNSPLHF
-,TRBV6-1,TRBJ2-1,TRBD1,TGTGCCAGCAGTGAAACAGGGGGTCGGCAGTTCTTC,CASSETGGRQFF
-,TRBV11-2,TRBJ2-7,TRBD1,TGTGCCAGCAGCTTAGATCTTTCAGGACAGGGATTCTACGAGCAGTACTTC,CASSLDLSGQGFYEQYF
-,TRBV6-5,TRBJ2-1,TRBD1,TGTGCCAGCAGTCGTGGGACAGGGGGGTACAATGAGCAGTTCTTC,CASSRGTGGYNEQFF
-,TRBV7-2,TRBJ1-5,-,TGTGCCAGCTGGACTGGAGGGGCGGGACAGCCCCAGCATTTT,CASWTGGAGQPQHF
-,TRBV6-4,TRBJ1-6,TRBD1,TGTGCCAGCAGCAGGGACAGGGTCGATTCACCCCTCCACTTT,CASSRDRVDSPLHF
few,TRBV5-4,TRBJ1-1,TRBD1,TGTGCCAGCAGCTTAGGGGGCAGGGACACTGAAGCTTTCTTT,CASSLGGRDTEAFF
-,TRBV2,TRBJ2-7,-,TGTGCCAGCAGTCACTGGGGGGGCAGCGAAGGGGATTACGAGCAGTACTTC,CASSHWGGSEGDYEQYF
-,TRBV27,TRBJ2-7,-,TGTGCCAGCAGTTTAGGACTCCACTACGAGCAGTACTTC,CASSLGLHYEQYF
-,TRBV7-6,TRBJ1-4,-,TGTGCCAGCAGCACCCAAACCCATCAGGGCCTAGGTGAAAAACTGTTTTTT,CASSTQTHQGLGEKLFF
-,TRBV19,TRBJ1-5,-,TGTGCCAGTAGTATATCGGGAGGACAGCCCCAGCATTTT,CASSISGGQPQHF
-,TRBV5-4,TRBJ1-4,TRBD1,TGTGCCAGCAGCTTAACAGGGGGCGTAGGCGAAAAACTGTTTTTT,CASSLTGGVGEKLFF
-,TRBV3-1/TRBV3-2,TRBJ2-1,TRBD2,TGTGCCAGCAGCCAAGATCTTCATCCCCTAGCGGGGGACAATGAGCAGTTCTTC,CASSQDLHPLAGDNEQFF
-,TRBV3-1/TRBV3-2,TRBJ2-3,-,TGTGCCAGCAGCCCTCGGGGGGCGAGCACAGATACGCAGTATTTT,CASSPRGASTDTQYF
-,TRBV11-1,TRBJ1-1,-,TGTGCCAGCAGCTTAGACGTCGGGGGAACTGAAGCTTTCTTT,CASSLDVGGTEAFF
-,TRBV3-1/TRBV3-2,TRBJ2-5,TRBD2,TGTGCCAGCAGTCCAACTAGCGGGGGGGCTCGGGAGACCCAGTACTTC,CASSPTSGGARETQYF
-,TRBV3-1/TRBV3-2,TRBJ2-3,TRBD2,TGTGCCAGCAGCCAAGTCAGCGGGACTAGCGGGGGGCCCAGCACAGATACGCAGTATTTT,CASSQVSGTSGGPSTDTQYF
-,TRBV11-2,TRBJ1-5,TRBD1,TGTGCCAGCAGCTTCCAGGGGGCGCAACAGCCCCAGCATTTT,CASSFQGAQQPQHF
once,TRBV4-1,TRBJ1-1,-,TGCGCCAGCAGCCAAGCGGGGAAACTGAACACTGAAGCTTTCTTT,CASSQAGKLNTEAFF
-,TRBV4-3,TRBJ1-2,TRBD1,TGCGCCAGCAGCCAAGATATAGGGACAGGGTCAACTAACTATGGCTACACCTTC,CASSQDIGTGSTNYGYTF
-,TRBV7-2,TRBJ2-5,-,TGTGCCAGCAGCTTTCCTAGCGTGCAGACCCAGTACTTC,CASSFPSVQTQYF
-,TRBV27,TRBJ1-2,-,TGTGCCAGCAGTGAAGGACAGACAAATACTATGGGCTACACCTTC,CASSEGQTNTMGYTF
-,TRBV10-3,TRBJ1-2,-,TGTGCCATCACCCCGCGGACAGCAGCTAACTATGGCTACACCTTC,CAITPRTAANYGYTF
-,TRBV29-1,TRBJ2-7,-,TGCAGCGTTGAGCCCCGGCAGGCGTCCTACGAGCAGTACTTC,CSVEPRQASYEQYF
few,TRBV6-5,TRBJ1-2,-,TGTGCCAGCAGTCCAACACGTACTAACTATGGCTACACCTTC,CASSPTRTNYGYTF
-,TRBV3-1/TRBV3-2,TRBJ1-6,-,TGTGCCAGCAGCCAAGTGGGCGGGTATTCACCCCTCCACTTT,CASSQVGGYSPLHF
few,TRBV3-1/TRBV3-2,TRBJ2-7,TRBD2,TGTGCCAGCAGCCAAGAAGCTAGCGGGGACCCCTACGAGCAGTACTTC,CASSQEASGDPYEQYF
-,TRBV5-1,TRBJ2-7,TRBD1,TGCGCCAGCAGCAGAACAGGGGACAGATACGAGCAGTACTTC,CASSRTGDRYEQYF
-,TRBV5-1,TRBJ2-1,TRBD1,TGCGCCAGCAGCTTTAGTGAGGGGGCTTACAATGAGCAGTTCTTC,CASSFSEGAYNEQFF
-,TRBV30,TRBJ1-2,-,TGTGCCTGGAGTTTTACGACAGGTTATCGAGGGGGTGGCTACACCTTC,CAWSFTTGYRGGGYTF
-,TRBV7-9,TRBJ1-1,-,TGTGCCAGCAGCTTGGGACACATGAACACTGAAGCTTTCTTT,CASSLGHMNTEAFF
-,TRBV29-1,TRBJ1-4,-,TGCAGCGTTGAAGGGACAACGGAGGGGGAAAAACTGTTTTTT,CSVEGTTEGEKLFF
-,TRBV15,TRBJ1-5,TRBD1,TGTGCCACCAGCAGAGATCTAGGGGGCAGTATCAATCAGCCCCAGCATTTT,CATSRDLGGSINQPQHF
few,TRBV7-9,TRBJ1-3,-,TGTGCCAGCAGCCGTCAGGACAGACCAGTTCCCATATATTTT,CASSRQDRPVPIYF
-,TRBV7-2,TRBJ2-5,-,TGTGCCAGCAGCGAAACCCCTCGGGAGACCCAGTACTTC,CASSETPRETQYF
few,TRBV10-2,TRBJ2-2,TRBD2,TGCGCCACCCAGGGAGCGGGGGTGGACACCGGGGAGCTGTTTTTT,CATQGAGVDTGELFF
once,TRBV4-3,TRBJ2-1,-,TGCGCCAGCAGCCAAGATCCCCTAGGTGAGCAGTTCTTC,CASSQDPLGEQFF
-,TRBV9,TRBJ2-2,TRBD1,TGTGCCAGCAGCGCCCGACAGGGGCCTTCCCTGGGGGAGCTGTTTTTT,CASSARQGPSLGELFF
-,TRBV9,TRBJ2-7,TRBD2,TGTGCCAGCAGCCTCGGGACTAGCGAAATCTACGAGCAGTACTTC,CASSLGTSEIYEQYF
-,TRBV10-3,TRBJ2-7,-,TGTGCCATCAGTGATTCACAGGGATCCTACGAGCAGTACTTC,CAISDSQGSYEQYF
once,TRBV9,TRBJ1-3,TRBD1,TGTGCCAGCAGCGGGGGGACAGGGCGAAGTGGAAACACCATATATTTT,CASSGGTGRSGNTIYF